This paragraph reports one T cell receptor beta chain. What it recognizes is unknown. Per germline, CDR1 SGHVS and CDR2 FQNEAQ. Germline trimming cut 3 bases from V and 12 bases from J; bases unmatched to any gene: 14. The CDR3 length is 16 residues. The data originate from a study of CD8+CD57+ T cells in acquired aplastic anemia. The study's findings and limits: No significant patient-versus-control difference appeared in CD8+ Simpson's diversity. Comparison of patients with controls identified nearly 30 shared CD8+ CDR3 sequences.

All patients picked for sequencing had shown, by flow cytometry, an expansion of CD8+CD57+ cells. TCR beta VDJ and CDR3 were profiled, and genomic DNA was the template. TCRdb reprocessed the reads with MiXCR, giving one entry per CDR3 protein. The table includes 270,000 or so distinct CDR3 sequences, less than 85% detected once. Material for sequencing was sorted CD4+, CD8+, or CD8+CD57+ T cells (not recorded which) from PBMCs. This receptor was obtained from a human donor with aplastic anemia. The chain recombines TRBV7-8 with TRBJ1-6; TRBD1 aligns across 7 bases. CDR3 sequence: CASSFHAGGTALPLHF. The CDR3 DNA sequence: TGTGCCAGCAGCTTTCATGCAGGCGGGACAGCTTTACCCCTCCACTTT. Filled out from reference TRBV7-8 and TRBJ1-6, the complete variable domain reads GAGVSQSPRYKVAKRGQDVALRCDPISGHVSLFWYQQALGQGPEFLTYFQNEAQLDKSGLPSDRFFAERPEGSVSTLKIQRTQQEDSAVYLCASSFHAGGTALPLHFGNGTRLTVT.